Presented here are 26 T cell receptor beta chains from one specimen sequenced in a study of persistence of HIV-infected CD4 T cells. The immunoSEQ assay was version 4, run in survey mode. Sequencing used immunoSEQ multiplex PCR; TCRdb keeps in-frame clones, though not all of them. The table lists 40,000 to 55,000 clones, about 80% of them singletons, with around 3% in the top ten. Lysates of CMV-infected fibroblasts at 8 to 10 ug/mL stimulated these cells. Memory cells lacking CD40L and CD69 with high CD45RO were sorted. These receptors have no known antigen. The sample was CD4+ T cells sorted from PBMCs after approximately 19-hour stimulation, taken from a patient who received antiretroviral therapy. The receptors originated from an adult man with HIV who was CMV-seropositive.

The chain joins TRBV7-2 to TRBJ2-7; D gene unclear. This CDR3 contains 16 residues. Deletions cut 5 bases from V and 2 bases from J, with 19 bases between. The germline V gene has CDR1 SGHTA and CDR2 FQGNSA. Here the CDR3 DNA reads TGTGCCAGCAGCATACCGGGCCGTTCAAAAACCTACGAGCAGTACTTC. Its protein product is CASSIPGRSKTYEQYF.

The chain employs TRBV7-9 and TRBJ1-1, with D unclear. Per germline, CDR1 SEHNR and CDR2 FQNEAQ (reference sequence). The CDR3 runs to 13 residues. Trimming left V 4 bases short and J 2 bases short, with 8 bases between. CDR3 sequence reads: CASSSAANTEAFF. The CDR3, as DNA: TGTGCCAGCAGCTCCGCGGCAAACACTGAAGCTTTCTTT.

The V gene is TRBV6-5, the J gene TRBJ1-1; D is undetermined. Trimming shortened V by 2 bases and J by 3 bases, and 10 bases separated the two germline ends. Germline V CDR1 and CDR2: MNHEY, SVGAGI. This CDR3 contains 14 residues. This chain's CDR3 is CASSYKRGYTEAFF. Here the CDR3 DNA reads TGTGCCAGCAGTTACAAACGTGGGTACACTGAAGCTTTCTTT.

V usage is TRBV7-9 and J usage is TRBJ2-2, with TRBD1 matching 9 bases. CDR1 and CDR2 (germline): SEHNR, FQNEAQ (reference sequence). With 2 bases clipped from V and 6 bases from J, the junction kept 7 bases outside the gene matches. The CDR3 spans 16 residues. The CDR3 region has the DNA TGTGCCAGCAGCTTACCGGGACAGGGTGTTCCCGGGGAGCTGTTTTTT. Its translation: CASSLPGQGVPGELFF.

The table lists this clone with a few counts. The J gene is TRBJ2-5, the V gene TRBV11-2; perhaps TRBD2 as D (6 bases). V lost 0 bases and J 6 bases, leaving 8 bases between the germline ends. Germline CDR1 and CDR2: SGHAT and FQNNGV. CDR3 length: 13 amino acids. The CDR3 bases are TGTGCCAGCAGCTTAGAGGCGGGGCAGACCCAGTACTTC. Residues: CASSLEAGQTQYF.

This clone occurred once. The chain uses TRBV6-5 and TRBJ1-5, with D perhaps TRBD1 (5 bases). Trimming cost V 8 bases and J 2 bases, with 10 bases left between them. Per germline, CDR1 MNHEY and CDR2 SVGAGI. This CDR3 comprises 13 residues. This CDR3 reads CASGGEGNQPQHF. In DNA form, the CDR3 reads TGTGCCAGCGGAGGGGAGGGCAATCAGCCCCAGCATTTT.

V gene TRBV10-3 combines with J gene TRBJ2-1; D is possibly TRBD2 (6 bases). This CDR3 has 14 residues. The germline V gene has CDR1 ENHRY and CDR2 SYGVKD. Trimming pared 6 bases from V and 0 bases from J, leaving 9 bases between. The CDR3 region has the DNA TGTGCCATCAGGGCGGGGAGCTCCTACAATGAGCAGTTCTTC. Protein product: CAIRAGSSYNEQFF.

The V call is TRBV11-2, the J call TRBJ2-1; D possibly corresponds to TRBD2 (5 bases). V lost 0 bases and J lost 11, with 11 bases in between. This CDR3 spans 13 amino acids. Germline V gives CDR1 SGHAT, CDR2 FQNNGV. The CDR3 DNA reads as TGTGCCAGCAGCTTAGAAAGGGAGACCAAGCAGTTCTTC. This encodes CASSLERETKQFF.

This sequence joins TRBV29-1 and TRBJ2-1; 11 bases fit TRBD2. The J segment lost 9 bases and the V segment lost 8 bases, leaving 15 bases of the junction unmatched. Germline V lookup: CDR1 SQVTM, CDR2 ANQGSEA. CDR3 size: 15 residues. DNA for the CDR3: TGCAGCATCGTTCAGACTAGCGGGAAACAGGGTGAGCAGTTCTTC. Protein product: CSIVQTSGKQGEQFF.

The CDR3 sequence is CASSLIYRGTEAFF. CDR3 coding DNA: TGTGCCAGCAGCTTGATATACAGGGGTACTGAAGCTTTCTTT. The V and J genes are TRBV5-8 and TRBJ1-1, with 7 nucleotides matching TRBD1. Germline-derived CDR1 and CDR2 are SGHTS and YDEGEE. The CDR3 covers 14 residues. V lost 1 base to trimming and J lost 5 bases; unmatched junction nucleotides: 5.

The chain has TRBV4-1 and TRBJ1-2, with D maybe TRBD1 (6 bases). V was shortened by 1 base and J by 4 bases, with 13 bases between the two germline ends. This CDR3 comprises 15 residues. Germline CDR1 reads MGHRA; CDR2 reads YSYEKL. In nucleotides, the CDR3 is TGCGCCAGCAGCCAAGGGACGGACAGTCGCTATGGCTACACCTTC. This codes for CASSQGTDSRYGYTF.

The gene calls are TRBV29-1 and TRBJ2-3; D is possibly TRBD1 (6 bases). CDR3 size: 14 residues. V lost 4 bases and J lost 0, with 11 bases in between. Germline V gives CDR1 SQVTM, CDR2 ANQGSEA. This chain's CDR3 is CSVASDSSTDTQYF. CDR3 DNA: TGCAGCGTTGCCTCGGACAGTAGCACAGATACGCAGTATTTT.

V and J are TRBV5-4 and TRBJ1-2; perhaps TRBD1 as D (5 bases). Trimming stripped 4 bases from V and 2 bases from J, with 12 bases between. This CDR3 has 14 residues. Germline CDR1 SGHNT, CDR2 YYREEE (reference sequence). The CDR3 loop reads CASSQGHANYGYTF. As DNA, the CDR3 is TGTGCCAGCAGCCAAGGACATGCGAACTATGGCTACACCTTC.

This clone is a singleton in its sample. V is TRBV7-2 and J is TRBJ2-7, with TRBD1 matching 9 bases. CDR3 length: 15 amino acids. Germline CDR1 SGHTA, CDR2 FQGNSA. V was clipped by 6 bases and J by 2 bases; unmatched bases: 8. CDR3 nucleotides: TGTGCCAGCAGGTCAACCGGGACAGGGACCTACGAGCAGTACTTC. Translating it yields CASRSTGTGTYEQYF.

The chain is built from TRBV7-2 and TRBJ1-4; 11 positions agree with TRBD1. The germline V gene encodes CDR1 SGHTA and CDR2 FQGNSA. After removal of 4 bases from V and 7 bases from J, the junction contained 8 bases not matched to a gene. The CDR3 totals 16 residues. CDR3 amino acids: CASSSLMDRGREKLFF. CDR3 in DNA: TGTGCCAGCAGCTCCCTAATGGACAGGGGGCGTGAAAAACTGTTTTTT.

This chain links TRBV12-3 or TRBV12-4 with TRBJ2-7; 7 bases are a match to TRBD1. The CDR3 loop spans 12 amino acids. The junction had 4 bases not matched to a gene; V was cut back by 6 bases and J by 5 bases. The CDR3 nucleotides read TGTGCCAGCAGCTTTGGGACAGACGAGCAGTACTTC. Amino acids: CASSFGTDEQYF.

The chain joins TRBV5-1 to TRBJ2-3; D remains unclear. V lost 7 bases to trimming and J lost 5 bases, with 11 bases between them. Germline CDR1 SGHRS, CDR2 YFSETQ. CDR3 size: 12 residues. The CDR3 loop reads CASSSLGDTQYF. DNA of the CDR3: TGCGCCAGCTCGAGTTTGGGAGATACGCAGTATTTT.

This clone was seen only a few times. The genes are TRBV25-1 and TRBJ2-2; no firm D call. The V end was cut by 0 bases, the J end by 1 base, with 6 bases between. Looked up from germline, CDR1 is MGHDK and CDR2 is SYGVNS. The CDR3 totals 15 residues. CDR3 sequence (DNA): TGTGCCAGCAGTGAATATTCGGGGAACACCGGGGAGCTGTTTTTT. It is translated as CASSEYSGNTGELFF.

The rearrangement links TRBV18 to TRBJ2-1; TRBD2 might be the D (6 bases). This CDR3 has 15 amino acids. Germline V gene lookup returns CDR1 KGHSH and CDR2 LQKENI. Trimming cost V 3 bases and J 5 bases, with 14 bases left between them. This CDR3 is CASSPGLAIDNEQFF. The CDR3 region has the DNA TGTGCCAGCTCACCGGGGCTAGCGATAGACAATGAGCAGTTCTTC.

The V and J genes are TRBV19 and TRBJ1-2, with 10 positions matching TRBD1. V shed 6 bases, J shed 2 bases, and the junction held 9 bases outside the gene matches. The germline CDR1 and CDR2 sequences are LNHDA and SQIVND (reference sequence). The CDR3 runs 16 residues. As DNA, the CDR3 is TGTGCCAGTAGGAGACAGGGGGCCGACCGGAACTATGGCTACACCTTC. It yields the protein CASRRQGADRNYGYTF. Complete variable domain (other parts from reference TRBV19 and TRBJ1-2): DGGITQSPKYLFRKEGQNVTLSCEQNLNHDAMYWYRQDPGQGLRLIYYSQIVNDFQKGDIAEGYSVSREKKESFPLTVTSAQKNPTAFYLCASRRQGADRNYGYTFGSGTRLTVV.

This chain connects TRBV6-1 to TRBJ1-2, with D perhaps matching TRBD1 (5 bases). V lost 3 bases, J lost 0 bases, and 11 bases lay in between. This CDR3 is built from 15 residues. Germline CDR1 MNHNS, CDR2 SASEGT. In DNA form, the CDR3 reads TGTGCCAGCAGTGATAACAGGAGGGCTAACTATGGCTACACCTTC. Translating gives CASSDNRRANYGYTF.

This clone was detected only once. The rearrangement joins TRBV5-1 to TRBJ2-7; D could derive from TRBD1 or TRBD2 (6 bases each). Trimming took 0 bases from V and 0 from J, leaving 13 bases between them. The CDR3 is 16 amino acids. Germline CDR1 SGHRS, CDR2 YFSETQ. This chain's CDR3 is CASSLEGGLSSYEQYF. The DNA of the CDR3 is TGCGCCAGCAGCTTGGAGGGGGGCCTCAGCTCCTACGAGCAGTACTTC. Filled out from reference TRBV5-1 and TRBJ2-7, the complete variable domain reads KAGVTQTPRYLIKTRGQQVTLSCSPISGHRSVSWYQQTPGQGLQFLFEYFSETQRNKGNFPGRFSGRQFSNSRSEMNVSTLELGDSALYLCASSLEGGLSSYEQYFGPGTRLTVT.

In this sample, this clone turned up once. The chain uses TRBV7-9 and TRBJ1-4, with 7 bases aligning to TRBD1. CDR3 length equals 15 residues. With V trimmed by 4 bases and J by 8 bases, 10 bases remained unmatched. Germline assignment: CDR1 SEHNR and CDR2 FQNEAQ (reference sequence). The CDR3 is CASSSLTGSEEKLFF. CDR3 sequence (DNA): TGTGCCAGCAGCTCGTTGACAGGGTCGGAAGAAAAACTGTTTTTT. The whole variable domain, remainder taken from reference TRBV7-9 and TRBJ1-4, is DTGVSQNPRHKITKRGQNVTFRCDPISEHNRLYWYRQTLGQGPEFLTYFQNEAQLEKSRLLSDRFSAERPKGSFSTLEIQRTEQGDSAMYLCASSSLTGSEEKLFFGSGTQLSVL.

The chain uses TRBV3-1 (or the pseudogene TRBV3-2) and TRBJ2-7; D possibly uses TRBD1 or TRBD2 (6 bases each). V was trimmed by 4 bases and J by 5 bases, leaving 18 bases between them. Germline-derived CDR1 and CDR2 are LGHDT and YNNKEL (reference sequence). The CDR3 has 15 residues. The CDR3 DNA is TGTGCCAGCAGCCCCGCCGGTCGCGGGGACAACGAGCAGTACTTC. Translated: CASSPAGRGDNEQYF.

The V and J genes are TRBV30 and TRBJ2-7, with no clear D. The V and J ends lost 2 bases and 2 bases respectively, with 13 bases between them. Germline V CDR1 and CDR2: GTSNPN, SVGIG (reference sequence). There are 14 residues in the CDR3. CDR3 sequence (DNA): TGTGCCTGGAGTAACAGCTGGTCTCCCTACGAGCAGTACTTC. It translates to CAWSNSWSPYEQYF.

The chain is built from TRBV2 and TRBJ1-6, with 8 bases lining up with TRBD1. The CDR3 length is 15 residues. Germline loops: CDR1 SNHLY, CDR2 FYNNEI. J gave up 3 bases and V 5 bases, and 3 bases lay outside the gene matches. The CDR3 sequence is CASSFGQGYNSPLHF. The CDR3 DNA sequence: TGTGCCAGCAGTTTCGGACAGGGCTATAATTCACCCCTCCACTTT. Combining the CDR3 with reference TRBV2 and TRBJ1-6 gives the whole variable domain EPEVTQTPSHQVTQMGQEVILRCVPISNHLYFYWYRQILGQKVEFLVSFYNNEISEKSEIFDDQFSVERPDGSNFTLKIRSTKLEDSAMYFCASSFGQGYNSPLHFGNGTRLTVT.